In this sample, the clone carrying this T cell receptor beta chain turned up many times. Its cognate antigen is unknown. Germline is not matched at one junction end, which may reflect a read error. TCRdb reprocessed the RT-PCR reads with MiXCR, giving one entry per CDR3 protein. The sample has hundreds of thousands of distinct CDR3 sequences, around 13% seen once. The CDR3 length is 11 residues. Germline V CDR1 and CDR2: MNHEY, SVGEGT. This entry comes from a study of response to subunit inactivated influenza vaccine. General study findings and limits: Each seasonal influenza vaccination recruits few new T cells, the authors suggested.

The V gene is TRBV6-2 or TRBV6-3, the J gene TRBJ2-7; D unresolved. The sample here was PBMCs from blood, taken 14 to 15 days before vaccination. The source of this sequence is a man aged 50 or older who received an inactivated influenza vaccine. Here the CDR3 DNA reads TGTGCCAGCAGTTACTCCCACGAGCAGTACTTC. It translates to CASSYSHEQYF.